This record concerns one T cell receptor beta chain sequence. The record originates from a study of blood T cell repertoires in COVID-19. About the study: The origin of the acute and convalescent COVID-19 samples was the United States, Italy and Spain. From T cells, B-cell-depleted T cells, or PBMCs came the material, which was cDNA or gDNA.

In the source study's methods: It was from reference gene primer amplification that nucleated cell counts were estimated. Generated by immunoSEQ multiplex PCR, the TCRdb table keeps only in-frame clones and is missing some. D and trimming were read from the DNA, whereas the V and J calls and clone size are those reported in that table. The sample shows about 230,000 clones, around four fifths of them seen only once. J was trimmed by 6 bases and V by 0 bases; bases with no gene match: 8. This CDR3 contains 16 residues. Per the germline V gene, CDR1 is MGHRA and CDR2 is YSYEKL. The TCR comes from a woman aged 70-85 years with active or convalescent COVID-19. The chain links TRBV4-1 to TRBJ1-5, with TRBD1 matching over 7 bases. Input material: peripheral blood. The chain's CDR3 is CASSQERGQEVQPQHF. The CDR3 coding sequence is TGCGCCAGCAGCCAAGAGCGAGGACAGGAGGTTCAGCCCCAGCATTTT.